The 9 T cell receptor beta chains below all came from one sample that was sequenced in a study of CD8 T cells in ankylosing spondylitis. Broader study findings: Typical of ankylosing spondylitis blood, it appeared, was a TCR beta motif of roughly eight highly homologous variants.

TCRdb re-derived calls from the 5' RACE reads in MiXCR, one entry per CDR3 protein. The sample lists about 480,000 distinct CDR3 sequences, roughly 17% seen once, with 1% in the top ten. Their recognized antigens are unknown. Input material: blood, either unsorted or a sorted T cell fraction (not recorded which). The source is a male donor with ankylosing spondylitis.

V and J are TRBV18 and TRBJ1-4; the D gene is possibly TRBD1 (5 bases). V lost 1 base, J lost 7 bases, and 10 bases lay in between. The CDR3 runs to 14 residues. The germline V gene encodes CDR1 KGHSH and CDR2 LQKENI. The CDR3 coding sequence is TGTGCCAGCTCACCACAGGGGTTTGGTGAAAAACTGTTTTTT. Protein: CASSPQGFGEKLFF. The full variable domain, in which reference TRBV18 and TRBJ1-4 provide the parts outside the CDR3, is NAGVMQNPRHLVRRRGQEARLRCSPMKGHSHVYWYRQLPEEGLKFMVYLQKENIIDESGMPKERFSAEFPKEGPSILRIQQVVRGDSAAYFCASSPQGFGEKLFFGSGTQLSVL.

CDR3 region: CASSQDWRDRSYNEQFF. CDR3 nucleotides: TGCGCCAGCAGCCAAGATTGGCGGGATAGGTCCTACAATGAGCAGTTCTTC. This sequence joins TRBV4-3 and TRBJ2-1; perhaps TRBD2 as D (6 bases). The V end lost 0 bases, the J end lost 1 base, and 13 bases lay between the germline ends. CDR1 and CDR2 from the germline V gene are LGHNA and YSLEER. The CDR3 has 17 amino acids.

V is TRBV27 and J is TRBJ1-5, with unresolved D. The CDR3 length is 14 residues. The germline CDR1 and CDR2 sequences are MNHEY and SMNVEV (reference sequence). Deletions cut 4 bases from V and 2 bases from J, with 9 bases between. CDR3 bases: TGTGCCAGCAGTTCCCCCCCACGCAATCAGCCCCAGCATTTT. Its translation: CASSSPPRNQPQHF.

CDR3 residues: CASSRPPIDEQYF. CDR3 DNA sequence: TGTGCCAGCAGTCGACCCCCGATCGACGAGCAGTACTTC. The rearrangement joins TRBV6-1 to TRBJ2-7; D is unclear. Trimming cost V 5 bases and J 5 bases, with 13 bases left between them. The germline gives CDR1 MNHNS, CDR2 SASEGT. The CDR3 has 13 amino acids.

This chain links TRBV4-1 with TRBJ1-1, with D hard to call. The CDR3 sequence is 13 residues long. V lost 4 bases and J 3 bases, leaving 9 bases between the germline ends. CDR1 and CDR2 from the germline V gene are MGHRA and YSYEKL. The CDR3 loop is CASSPRQYTEAFF. The DNA of the CDR3 is TGCGCCAGCAGCCCGCGGCAGTACACTGAAGCTTTCTTT.

This clonotype was seen more than once but under ten times. The gene calls are TRBV7-9 and TRBJ1-4; D might be TRBD1 (6 bases). Per the germline V gene, CDR1 is SEHNR and CDR2 is FQNEAQ (reference sequence). The ends were cut back, 5 bases at V and 13 bases at J, with 11 bases in the middle. This CDR3 comprises 11 residues. CDR3 loop: CASSITGRLFF. The CDR3 DNA follows: TGTGCCAGCAGCATAACAGGGAGACTGTTTTTT.

In this sample, this clonotype turned up a few times. The genes are TRBV20-1 and TRBJ1-5; 8 bases match TRBD1. The length of the CDR3 is 15 residues. The V segment lost 0 bases and the J segment 6 bases; nucleotides outside the gene matches: 7. Per the germline V gene, CDR1 is DFQATT and CDR2 is SNEGSKA (reference sequence). The CDR3 coding sequence is TGCAGTGCTAGAGATGGAGGGACAGGCCTTCAGCCCCAGCATTTT. Protein: CSARDGGTGLQPQHF.

This clonotype came up a few times. V and J are TRBV20-1 and TRBJ2-3; D possibly corresponds to TRBD2 (6 bases). The germline gives CDR1 DFQATT, CDR2 SNEGSKA (reference sequence). V was shortened by 6 bases and J by 5 bases, with 18 bases between the two germline ends. The CDR3 is 14 residues long. CDR3 sequence: CSAWGGGARDTQYF. CDR3 DNA: TGCAGTGCCTGGGGAGGAGGGGCGAGAGATACGCAGTATTTT.

The chain's CDR3 is CASSLTLGMVDTQYF. CDR3 bases: TGTGCCAGCAGCTTGACGTTGGGGATGGTAGATACGCAGTATTTT. The chain combines TRBV5-6 with TRBJ2-3; D gene unclear. CDR1 is SGHDT and CDR2 is YYEEEE in the germline V gene. CDR3 length: 15 residues. Trimming left V 1 base short and J 5 bases short, with 14 bases between.